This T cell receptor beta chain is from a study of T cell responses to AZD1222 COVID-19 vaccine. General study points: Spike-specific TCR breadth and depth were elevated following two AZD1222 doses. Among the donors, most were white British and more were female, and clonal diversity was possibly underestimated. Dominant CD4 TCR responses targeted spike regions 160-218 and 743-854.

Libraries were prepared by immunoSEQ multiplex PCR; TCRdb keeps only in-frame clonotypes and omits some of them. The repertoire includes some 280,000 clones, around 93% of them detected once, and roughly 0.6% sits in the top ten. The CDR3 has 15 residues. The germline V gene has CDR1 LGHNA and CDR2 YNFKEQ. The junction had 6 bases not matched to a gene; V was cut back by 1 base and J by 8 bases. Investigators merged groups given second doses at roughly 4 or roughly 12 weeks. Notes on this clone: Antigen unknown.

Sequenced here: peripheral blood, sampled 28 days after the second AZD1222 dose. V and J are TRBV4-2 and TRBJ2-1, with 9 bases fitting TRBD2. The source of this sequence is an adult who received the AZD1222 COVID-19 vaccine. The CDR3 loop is CASSQVVVAGDEQFF. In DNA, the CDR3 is TGTGCCAGCAGCCAAGTGGTGGTAGCGGGAGATGAGCAGTTCTTC.